The T cell receptor beta chain under discussion was sequenced for a study of response to subunit inactivated influenza vaccine. Whole-study findings and limits: There was a suggestion from the authors that each seasonal influenza vaccination recruits few new T cells.

The CDR3 is 13 amino acids. Germline V lookup: CDR1 SGHVS, CDR2 FNYEAQ. Trimming left V 3 bases short and J 6 bases short, with 9 bases between. Points on this clonotype: Its specificity is unknown.

TCRdb re-called the RT-PCR reads through MiXCR, storing one row per CDR3 protein. The table lists approximately 480,000 distinct CDR3 sequences, 9.5% to 12% of them singletons. The sequenced sample was PBMCs from blood, obtained roughly 45 days after vaccination. The TCR was taken from a man aged 50-59 years who received an inactivated influenza vaccine. The V gene is TRBV7-6, the J gene TRBJ2-1; D may be TRBD2 (5 bases). CDR3 sequence: CASSFSLGNEQFF. CDR3 nucleotides: TGTGCCAGCAGCTTCTCACTAGGCAATGAGCAGTTCTTC.